The source of this T cell receptor beta chain is a study of technical replicates of blood from a few donors (dated by TCRdb to the late 2010s). A note on this clone: Its antigen remains unidentified. No qualities accompany the bases; no much larger clone lies one base away.

The CDR1 and CDR2 encoded by the germline V gene are SQVTM and ANQGSEA. Trimming takes 0 bases from V and 4 bases from J, and the germline ends sit 15 bases apart. Spanning cysteine to phenylalanine, the CDR3 consists of 15 amino acids. Just CDR3 DNA is preserved here, 45 bases in frame from base 1. Library creation used the immunoSEQ multiplex PCR assay. TCRdb took this table from immuneACCESS and kept in-frame rearrangements with V and J called. Such tables lack part of the clones; where checked against another copy, unresolved V genes explain under half of the gap, and the rest is unexplained. In all, the sample holds about 80,000 clones, and 90% to 95% of those were seen once. The ten biggest clones cover about 0.39% of the sample.

The sequence derives from a human donor in good health. The chain couples TRBV29-1 to TRBJ2-5, and TRBD1 may be the D gene, going by 6 matching bases. Sequenced: T cells isolated from PBMCs. The sequence in DNA is TGCAGCGTTGAAGATTTTCAGGGGCCTGGAGAGACCCAGTACTTC. The encoded protein is CSVEDFQGPGETQYF.